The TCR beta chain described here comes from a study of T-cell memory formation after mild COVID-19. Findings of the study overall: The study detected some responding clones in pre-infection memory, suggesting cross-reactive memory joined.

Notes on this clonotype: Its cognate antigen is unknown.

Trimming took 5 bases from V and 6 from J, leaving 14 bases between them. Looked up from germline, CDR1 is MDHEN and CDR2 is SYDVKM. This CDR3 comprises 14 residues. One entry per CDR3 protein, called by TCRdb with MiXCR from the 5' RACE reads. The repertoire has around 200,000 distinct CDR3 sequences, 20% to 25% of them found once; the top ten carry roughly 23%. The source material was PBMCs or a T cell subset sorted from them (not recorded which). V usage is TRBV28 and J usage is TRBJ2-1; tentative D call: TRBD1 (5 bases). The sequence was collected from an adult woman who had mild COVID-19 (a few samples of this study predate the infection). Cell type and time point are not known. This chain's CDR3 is CASSPPGRGNEQFF. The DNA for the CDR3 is TGTGCCAGCAGTCCCCCAGGGCGAGGCAATGAGCAGTTCTTC.